In its sample, the clone carrying this T cell receptor beta chain was seen a few times. What it binds is not known. This record comes from a study of identical twins. General observations from the study: Memory repertoires showed no such pattern, whereas abundant cord blood beta clonotypes carried fewer insertions.

The germline gives CDR1 LNHDA, CDR2 SQIVND (reference sequence). CDR3 length equals 15 residues. The V and J ends lost 1 base and 0 bases respectively, with 9 bases between them. The cDNA had a unique molecular identifier and a template-switch universal primer site. Each CDR3 protein gets one entry after TCRdb re-called the 5' RACE reads with MiXCR. In the table there are about 520,000 distinct CDR3 sequences, roughly 21% of which are singletons. The sample was also reused in another study, on T cells expressing NK-cell markers. In that study: Dominant NKG2C+ clonotypes in five to seven donors made up roughly 1.0-7.0% of CD8+ T cells. There were a few donors in whom these clonotypes also led the CD3+CD56-NKG2C+ fraction.

The V call is TRBV19, the J call TRBJ1-1; D is perhaps TRBD1 (5 bases). The TCR sequence derives from a woman aged 18-35 years in good health. Sequencing was carried out using CD4+ T cells sorted from blood. CDR3 sequence: CASSIVPGLNTEAFF. DNA for the CDR3: TGTGCCAGTAGTATAGTGCCAGGGTTGAACACTGAAGCTTTCTTT.